Given below is one T cell receptor (beta chain) in context. These data are taken from a study of blood T cell repertoires in COVID-19. Sequencing used immunoSEQ multiplex PCR; TCRdb keeps in-frame clones, though not all of them. Of 250,000 or so clones in the sample, around 84% were seen once. Germline-derived CDR1 and CDR2 are SGHRS and YFSETQ. This CDR3 has 15 amino acids. The V gene lost 4 bases and the J gene lost 1 base, with 13 bases spanning the gap. The clonotype comes from a woman in her forties who had recovered from COVID-19. The chain links TRBV5-1 to TRBJ2-3, with D maybe TRBD2 (6 bases). The specimen was peripheral blood. CDR3 region: CASSDTGGGTDTQYF. CDR3 nucleotides: TGCGCCAGCAGCGATACGGGCGGGGGCACAGATACGCAGTATTTT.